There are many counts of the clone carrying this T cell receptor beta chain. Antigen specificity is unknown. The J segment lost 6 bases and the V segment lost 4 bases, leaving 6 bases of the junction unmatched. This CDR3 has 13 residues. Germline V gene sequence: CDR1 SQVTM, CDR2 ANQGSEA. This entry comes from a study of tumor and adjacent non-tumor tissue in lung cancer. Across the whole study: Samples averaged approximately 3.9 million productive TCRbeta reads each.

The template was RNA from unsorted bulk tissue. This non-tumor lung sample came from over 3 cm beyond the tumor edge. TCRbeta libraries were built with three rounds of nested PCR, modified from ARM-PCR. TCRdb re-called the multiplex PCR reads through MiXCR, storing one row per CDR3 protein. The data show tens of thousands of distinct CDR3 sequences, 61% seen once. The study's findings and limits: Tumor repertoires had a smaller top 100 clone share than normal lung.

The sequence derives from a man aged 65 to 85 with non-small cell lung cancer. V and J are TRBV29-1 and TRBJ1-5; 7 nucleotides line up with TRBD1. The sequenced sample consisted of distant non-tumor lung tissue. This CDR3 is CSVGAGGGQPQHF. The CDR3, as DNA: TGCAGCGTTGGTGCAGGGGGGGGTCAGCCCCAGCATTTT.